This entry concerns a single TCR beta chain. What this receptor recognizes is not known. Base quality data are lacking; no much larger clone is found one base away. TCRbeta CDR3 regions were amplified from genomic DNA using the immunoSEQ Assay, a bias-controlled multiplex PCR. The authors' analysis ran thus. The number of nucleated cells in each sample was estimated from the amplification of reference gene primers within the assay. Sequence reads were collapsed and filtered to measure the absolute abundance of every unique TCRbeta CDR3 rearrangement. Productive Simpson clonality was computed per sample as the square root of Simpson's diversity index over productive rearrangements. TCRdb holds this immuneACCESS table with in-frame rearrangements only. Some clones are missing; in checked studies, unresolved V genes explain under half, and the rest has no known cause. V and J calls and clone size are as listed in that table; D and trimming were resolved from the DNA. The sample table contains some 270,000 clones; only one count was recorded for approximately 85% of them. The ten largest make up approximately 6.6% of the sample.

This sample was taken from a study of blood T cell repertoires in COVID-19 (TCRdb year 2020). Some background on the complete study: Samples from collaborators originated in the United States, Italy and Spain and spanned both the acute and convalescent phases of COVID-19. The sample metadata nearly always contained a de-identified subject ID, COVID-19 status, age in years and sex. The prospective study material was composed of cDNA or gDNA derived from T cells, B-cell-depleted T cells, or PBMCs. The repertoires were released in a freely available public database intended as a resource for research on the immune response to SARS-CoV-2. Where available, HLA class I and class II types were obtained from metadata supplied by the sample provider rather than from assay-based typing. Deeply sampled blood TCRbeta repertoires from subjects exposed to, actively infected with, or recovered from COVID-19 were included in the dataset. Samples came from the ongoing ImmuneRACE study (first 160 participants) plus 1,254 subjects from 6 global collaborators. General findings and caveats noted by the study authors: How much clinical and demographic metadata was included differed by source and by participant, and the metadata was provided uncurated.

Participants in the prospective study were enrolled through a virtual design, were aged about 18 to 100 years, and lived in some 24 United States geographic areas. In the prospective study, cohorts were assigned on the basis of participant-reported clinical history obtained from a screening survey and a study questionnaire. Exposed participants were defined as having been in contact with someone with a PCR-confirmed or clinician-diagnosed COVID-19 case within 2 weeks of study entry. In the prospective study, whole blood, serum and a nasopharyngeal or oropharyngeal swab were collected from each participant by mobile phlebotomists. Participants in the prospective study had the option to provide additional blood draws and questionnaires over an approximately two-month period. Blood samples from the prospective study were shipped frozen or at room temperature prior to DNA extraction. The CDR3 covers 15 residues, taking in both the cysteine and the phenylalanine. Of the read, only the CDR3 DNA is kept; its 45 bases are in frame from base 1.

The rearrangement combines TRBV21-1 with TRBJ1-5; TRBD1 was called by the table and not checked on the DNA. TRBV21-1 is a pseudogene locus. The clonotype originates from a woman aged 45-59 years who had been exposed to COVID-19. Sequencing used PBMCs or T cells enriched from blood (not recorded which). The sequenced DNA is TGTGCCACCACTAACACCCTCAGGGGGGACCAGCCCCAGCATTTT. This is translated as CATTNTLRGDQPQHF.